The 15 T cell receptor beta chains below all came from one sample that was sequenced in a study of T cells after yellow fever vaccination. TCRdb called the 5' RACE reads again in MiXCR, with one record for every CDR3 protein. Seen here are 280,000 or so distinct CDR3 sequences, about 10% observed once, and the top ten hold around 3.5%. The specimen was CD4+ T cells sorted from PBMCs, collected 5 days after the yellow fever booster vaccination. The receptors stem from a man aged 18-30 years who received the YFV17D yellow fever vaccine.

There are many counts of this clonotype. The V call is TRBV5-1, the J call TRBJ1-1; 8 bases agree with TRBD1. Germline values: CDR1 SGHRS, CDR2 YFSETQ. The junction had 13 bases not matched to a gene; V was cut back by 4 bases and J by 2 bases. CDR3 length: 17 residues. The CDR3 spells CASSPTPPGQVNTEAFF. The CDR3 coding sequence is TGCGCCAGCAGCCCCACCCCCCCGGGACAGGTAAACACTGAAGCTTTCTTT.

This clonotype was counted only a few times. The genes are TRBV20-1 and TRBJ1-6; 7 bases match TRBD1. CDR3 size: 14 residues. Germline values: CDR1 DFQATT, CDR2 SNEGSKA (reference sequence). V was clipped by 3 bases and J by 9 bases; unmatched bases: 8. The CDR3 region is CSASGRTGISPLHF. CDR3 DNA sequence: TGCAGTGCTAGTGGGCGGACAGGTATTTCACCCCTCCACTTT.

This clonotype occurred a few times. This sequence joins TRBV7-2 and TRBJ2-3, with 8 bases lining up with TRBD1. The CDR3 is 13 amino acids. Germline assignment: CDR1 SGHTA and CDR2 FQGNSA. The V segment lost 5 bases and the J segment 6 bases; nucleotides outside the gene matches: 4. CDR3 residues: CASSLNRGDTQYF. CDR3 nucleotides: TGTGCCAGCAGCCTAAACAGGGGGGATACGCAGTATTTT.

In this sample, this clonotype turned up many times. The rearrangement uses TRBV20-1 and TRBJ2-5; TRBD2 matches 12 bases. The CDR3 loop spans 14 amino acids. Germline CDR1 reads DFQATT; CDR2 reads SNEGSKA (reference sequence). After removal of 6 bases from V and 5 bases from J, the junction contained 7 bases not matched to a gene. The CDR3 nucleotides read TGCAGTGCGGTTCTAGCGGGGGGGCAGGAGACCCAGTACTTC. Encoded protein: CSAVLAGGQETQYF.

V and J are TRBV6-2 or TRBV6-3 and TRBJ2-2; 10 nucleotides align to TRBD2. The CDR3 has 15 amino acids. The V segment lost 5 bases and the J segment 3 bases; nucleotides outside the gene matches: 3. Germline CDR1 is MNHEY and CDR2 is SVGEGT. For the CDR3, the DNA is TGTGCCAGCAGTCCGACTAGCGGGCACACCGGGGAGCTGTTTTTT. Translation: CASSPTSGHTGELFF.

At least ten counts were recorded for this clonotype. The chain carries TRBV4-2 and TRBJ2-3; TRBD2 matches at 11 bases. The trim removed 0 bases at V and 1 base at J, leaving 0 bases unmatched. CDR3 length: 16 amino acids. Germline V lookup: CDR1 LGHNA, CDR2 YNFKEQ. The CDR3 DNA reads TGTGCCAGCAGCCAAGAGGGACTAGCGGGCACAGATACGCAGTATTTT. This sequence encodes CASSQEGLAGTDTQYF.

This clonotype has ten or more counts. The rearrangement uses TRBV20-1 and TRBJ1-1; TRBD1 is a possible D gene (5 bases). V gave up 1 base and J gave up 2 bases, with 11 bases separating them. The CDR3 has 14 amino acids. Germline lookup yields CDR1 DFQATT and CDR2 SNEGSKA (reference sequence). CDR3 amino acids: CSARGLGGNTEAFF. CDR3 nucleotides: TGCAGTGCTAGAGGGTTGGGGGGAAACACTGAAGCTTTCTTT.

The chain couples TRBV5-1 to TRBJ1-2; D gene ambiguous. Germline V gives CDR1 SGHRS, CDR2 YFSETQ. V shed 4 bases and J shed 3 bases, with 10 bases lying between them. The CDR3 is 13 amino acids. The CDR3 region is CASSIGADYGYTF. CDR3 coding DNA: TGCGCCAGCAGCATAGGAGCCGACTATGGCTACACCTTC.

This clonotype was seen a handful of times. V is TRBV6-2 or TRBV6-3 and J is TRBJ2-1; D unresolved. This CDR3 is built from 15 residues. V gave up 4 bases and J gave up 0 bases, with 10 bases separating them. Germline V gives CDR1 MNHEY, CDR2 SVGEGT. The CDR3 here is CASSFDGSSYNEQFF. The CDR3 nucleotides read TGTGCCAGCAGTTTCGACGGTAGCTCCTACAATGAGCAGTTCTTC.

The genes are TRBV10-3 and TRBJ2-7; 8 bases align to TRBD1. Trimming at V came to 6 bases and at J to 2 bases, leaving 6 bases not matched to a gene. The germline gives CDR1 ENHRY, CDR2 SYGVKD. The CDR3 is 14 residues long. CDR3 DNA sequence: TGTGCCATCAGAGGACAGGGCAACACCTACGAGCAGTACTTC. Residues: CAIRGQGNTYEQYF.

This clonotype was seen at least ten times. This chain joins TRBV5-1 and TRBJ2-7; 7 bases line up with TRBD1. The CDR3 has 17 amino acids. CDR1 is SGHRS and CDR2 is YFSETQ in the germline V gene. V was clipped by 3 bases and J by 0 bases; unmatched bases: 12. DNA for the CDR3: TGCGCCAGCAGCTGGGGCGCACCGGGACAGCCCTCCTACGAGCAGTACTTC. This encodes CASSWGAPGQPSYEQYF.

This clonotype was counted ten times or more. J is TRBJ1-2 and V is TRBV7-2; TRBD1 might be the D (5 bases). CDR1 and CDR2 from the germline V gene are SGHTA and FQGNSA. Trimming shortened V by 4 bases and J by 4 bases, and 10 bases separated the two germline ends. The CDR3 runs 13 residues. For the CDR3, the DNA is TGTGCCAGCAGCTCCCCACAGGTCTATGGCTACACCTTC. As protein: CASSSPQVYGYTF.

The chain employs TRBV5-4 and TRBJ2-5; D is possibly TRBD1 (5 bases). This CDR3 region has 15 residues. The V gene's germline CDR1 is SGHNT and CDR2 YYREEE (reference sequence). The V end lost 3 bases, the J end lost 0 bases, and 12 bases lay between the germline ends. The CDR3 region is CASSWGGPYQETQYF. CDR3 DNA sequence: TGTGCCAGCAGCTGGGGCGGTCCTTACCAAGAGACCCAGTACTTC. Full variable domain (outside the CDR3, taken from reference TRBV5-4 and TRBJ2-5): ETGVTQSPTHLIKTRGQQVTLRCSSQSGHNTVSWYQQALGQGPQFIFQYYREEENGRGNFPPRFSGLQFPNYSSELNVNALELDDSALYLCASSWGGPYQETQYFGPGTRLLVL.

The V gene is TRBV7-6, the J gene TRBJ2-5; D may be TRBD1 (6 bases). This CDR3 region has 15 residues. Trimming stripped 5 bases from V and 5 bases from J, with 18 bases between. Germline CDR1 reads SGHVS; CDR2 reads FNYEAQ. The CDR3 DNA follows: TGTGCCAGCAGCCGTCTAGGGAGCGACAGGGAGACCCAGTACTTC. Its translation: CASSRLGSDRETQYF.

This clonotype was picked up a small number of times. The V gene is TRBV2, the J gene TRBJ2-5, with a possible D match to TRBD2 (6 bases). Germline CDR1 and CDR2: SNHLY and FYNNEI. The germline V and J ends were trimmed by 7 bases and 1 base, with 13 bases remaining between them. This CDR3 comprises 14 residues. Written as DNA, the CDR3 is TGTGCCAGCAAAAGTCGGACTACCCAAGAGACCCAGTACTTC. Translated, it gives CASKSRTTQETQYF. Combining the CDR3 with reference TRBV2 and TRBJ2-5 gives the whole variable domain EPEVTQTPSHQVTQMGQEVILRCVPISNHLYFYWYRQILGQKVEFLVSFYNNEISEKSEIFDDQFSVERPDGSNFTLKIRSTKLEDSAMYFCASKSRTTQETQYFGPGTRLLVL.